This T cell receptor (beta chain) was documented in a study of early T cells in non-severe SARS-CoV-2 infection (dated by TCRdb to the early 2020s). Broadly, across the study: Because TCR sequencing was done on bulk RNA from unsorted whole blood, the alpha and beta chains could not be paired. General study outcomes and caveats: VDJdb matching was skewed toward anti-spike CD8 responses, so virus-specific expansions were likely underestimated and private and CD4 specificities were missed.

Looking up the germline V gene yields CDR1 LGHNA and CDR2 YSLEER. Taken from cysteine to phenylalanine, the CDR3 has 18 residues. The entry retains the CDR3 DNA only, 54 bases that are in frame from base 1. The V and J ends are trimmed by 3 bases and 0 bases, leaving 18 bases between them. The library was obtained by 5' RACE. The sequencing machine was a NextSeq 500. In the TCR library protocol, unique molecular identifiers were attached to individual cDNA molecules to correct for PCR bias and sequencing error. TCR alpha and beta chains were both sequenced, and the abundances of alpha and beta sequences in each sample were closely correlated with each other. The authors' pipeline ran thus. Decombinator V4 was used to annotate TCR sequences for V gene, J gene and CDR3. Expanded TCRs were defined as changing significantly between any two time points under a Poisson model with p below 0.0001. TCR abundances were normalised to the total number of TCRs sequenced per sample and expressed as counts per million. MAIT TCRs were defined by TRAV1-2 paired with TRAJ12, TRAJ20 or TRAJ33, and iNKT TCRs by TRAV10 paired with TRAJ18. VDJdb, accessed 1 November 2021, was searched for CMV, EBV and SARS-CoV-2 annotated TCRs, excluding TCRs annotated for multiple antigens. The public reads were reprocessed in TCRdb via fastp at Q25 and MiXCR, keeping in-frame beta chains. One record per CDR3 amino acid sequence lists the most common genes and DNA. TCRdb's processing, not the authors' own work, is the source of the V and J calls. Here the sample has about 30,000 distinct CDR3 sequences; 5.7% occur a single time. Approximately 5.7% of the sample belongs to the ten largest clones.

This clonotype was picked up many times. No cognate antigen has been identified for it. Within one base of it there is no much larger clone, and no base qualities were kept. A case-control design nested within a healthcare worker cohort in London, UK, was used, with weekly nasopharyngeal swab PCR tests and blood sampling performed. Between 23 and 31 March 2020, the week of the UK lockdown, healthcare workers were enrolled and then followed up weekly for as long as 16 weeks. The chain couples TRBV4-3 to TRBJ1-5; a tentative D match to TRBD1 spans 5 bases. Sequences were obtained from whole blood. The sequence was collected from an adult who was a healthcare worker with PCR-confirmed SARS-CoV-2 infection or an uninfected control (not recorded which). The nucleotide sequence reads TGCGCCAGCAGCCAGGACAATTACGGGATTTATAGCAATCAGCCCCAGCATTTT. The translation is CASSQDNYGIYSNQPQHF.